These 5 T cell receptor beta chains were all obtained from the same sample, sequenced in a study of molecular identifiers for immune sequencing clone quantification. TCRdb reprocessed the PCR reads via MiXCR and lists one record per CDR3 protein. Of some 580,000 distinct CDR3 sequences in the sample, roughly 25% are singletons; the top ten hold about 0.8%. Sequencing input: naive CD8+ T cells from blood, with Jurkat cell RNA spiked in. Subset in this sample: FACS-sorted CD8+CD4-CCR7+CD45RA+ naive T cells. The receptors shown here come from a human donor in good health. Some libraries in this study had Jurkat cell RNA spiked in.

The sample holds many counts of this clonotype. The rearrangement uses TRBV6-5 and TRBJ2-5; D is perhaps TRBD2 (6 bases). The CDR3 covers 13 residues. Between the trimmed V and J ends, which lost 4 bases and 7 bases, there was a span of 13 bases. Germline assignment: CDR1 MNHEY and CDR2 SVGAGI. CDR3: CASSLTRLGTQYF. The CDR3 DNA reads TGTGCCAGCAGTTTGACTAGACTTGGGACCCAGTACTTC.

V and J are TRBV19 and TRBJ2-1; 7 nucleotides match TRBD1. This CDR3 comprises 16 residues. Germline values: CDR1 LNHDA, CDR2 SQIVND (reference sequence). Trimming took 6 bases from V and 2 from J; bases not matched to a gene: 10. CDR3 residues: CASSQQGRTPYNEQFF. The CDR3 coding sequence is TGTGCCAGTAGCCAACAGGGGCGGACTCCCTACAATGAGCAGTTCTTC.

Worth noting for this clonotype: A junction boundary mismatches the germline segment, possibly from a read error. V and J are TRBV30 and TRBJ2-1, with D unresolved. CDR3 length: 12 residues. Looked up from germline, CDR1 is GTSNPN and CDR2 is SVGIG (reference sequence). The CDR3 spells CAWKASYNEQCF. CDR3 nucleotide sequence: TGTGCCTGGAAGGCTTCCTACAATGAGCAGTGCTTC.

The gene calls are TRBV6-5 and TRBJ1-2; perhaps TRBD1 as D (5 bases). Trimming removed 2 bases at V and 8 bases at J, with 12 bases between. CDR3 length equals 13 residues. CDR1 MNHEY and CDR2 SVGAGI come from the germline V gene. The CDR3 coding sequence is TGTGCCAGCAGTTACATTCTGGGGGGGGGCTACACCTTC. Its protein product is CASSYILGGGYTF.

This clonotype was seen only a few times. V is TRBV30 and J is TRBJ2-1; 10 positions match TRBD2. CDR1 and CDR2 (germline): GTSNPN, SVGIG (reference sequence). The CDR3 sequence is 15 residues long. V lost 4 bases to trimming and J lost 4 bases; unmatched junction nucleotides: 7. CDR3 sequence (DNA): TGTGCCTGGATGGTAGCGGGGGGTATTTACAATGAGCAGTTCTTC. Protein: CAWMVAGGIYNEQFF.